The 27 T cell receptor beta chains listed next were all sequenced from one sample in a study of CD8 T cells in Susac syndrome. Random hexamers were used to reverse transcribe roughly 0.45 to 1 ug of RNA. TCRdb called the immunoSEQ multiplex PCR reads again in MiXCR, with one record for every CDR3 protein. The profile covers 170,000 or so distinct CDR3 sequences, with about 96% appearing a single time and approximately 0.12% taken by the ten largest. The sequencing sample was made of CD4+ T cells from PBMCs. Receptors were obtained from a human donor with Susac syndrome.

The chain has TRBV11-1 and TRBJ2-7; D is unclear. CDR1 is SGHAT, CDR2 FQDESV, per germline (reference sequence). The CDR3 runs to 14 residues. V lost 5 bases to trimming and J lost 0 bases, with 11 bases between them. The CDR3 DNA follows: TGTGCCAGCAGCGGAGACTCGAGCTCCTACGAGCAGTACGTC. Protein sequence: CASSGDSSSYEQYV.

The CDR3 nucleotides read TGTGCCGGCCGAGAACCAGGGGCCAACGTCCTGACTTTC. It yields the protein CAGREPGANVLTF. The genes are TRBV19 and TRBJ2-6; D gene unclear. The CDR3 spans 13 residues. Germline-derived CDR1 and CDR2 are LNHDA and SQIVND (reference sequence). Trimming stripped 11 bases from V and 4 bases from J, with 12 bases between.

DNA for the CDR3: TGTGCCAGCAGTTTGACAGGGGACTATGGCTACACCTTC. Residues: CASSLTGDYGYTF. The chain links TRBV6-6 to TRBJ1-2; 8 bases align to TRBD1. V was clipped by 4 bases and J by 3 bases; unmatched bases: 1. The CDR3 runs to 13 residues. Germline V lookup: CDR1 MNHNY, CDR2 SVGAGI (reference sequence).

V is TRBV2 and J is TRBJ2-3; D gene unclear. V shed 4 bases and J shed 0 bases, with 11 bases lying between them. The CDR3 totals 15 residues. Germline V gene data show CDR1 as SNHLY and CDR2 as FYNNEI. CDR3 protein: CASSVRRFSTDTQYF. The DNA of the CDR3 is TGTGCCAGCAGTGTTCGCAGGTTTAGCACAGATACGCAGTATTTT.

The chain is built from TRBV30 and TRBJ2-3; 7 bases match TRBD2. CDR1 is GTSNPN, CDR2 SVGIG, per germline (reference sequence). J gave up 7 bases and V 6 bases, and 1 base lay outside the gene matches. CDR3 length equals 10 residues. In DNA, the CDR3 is TGTGCCTGCGGGGGGAATACGCAGTATTTT. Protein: CACGGNTQYF.

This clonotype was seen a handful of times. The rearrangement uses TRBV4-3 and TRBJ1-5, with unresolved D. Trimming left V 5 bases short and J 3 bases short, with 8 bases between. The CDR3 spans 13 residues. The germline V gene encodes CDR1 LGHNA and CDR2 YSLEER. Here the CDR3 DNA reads TGCGCCAGCAGCTTAACCGACAATCAGCCCCAGCATTTT. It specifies CASSLTDNQPQHF.

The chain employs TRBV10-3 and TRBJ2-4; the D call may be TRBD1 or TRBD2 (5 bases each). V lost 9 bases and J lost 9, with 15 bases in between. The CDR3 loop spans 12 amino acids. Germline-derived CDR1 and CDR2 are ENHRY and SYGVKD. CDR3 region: CAMGEGLGIQYF. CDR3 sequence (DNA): TGTGCCATGGGCGAGGGGTTGGGCATTCAGTACTTC.

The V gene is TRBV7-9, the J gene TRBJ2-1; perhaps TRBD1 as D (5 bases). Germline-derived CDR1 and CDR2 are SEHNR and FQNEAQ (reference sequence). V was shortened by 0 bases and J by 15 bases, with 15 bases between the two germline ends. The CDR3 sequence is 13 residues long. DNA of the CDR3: TGTGCCAGCAGCTTAGCAACAGGATCTCCTAGGTTCTTC. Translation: CASSLATGSPRFF.

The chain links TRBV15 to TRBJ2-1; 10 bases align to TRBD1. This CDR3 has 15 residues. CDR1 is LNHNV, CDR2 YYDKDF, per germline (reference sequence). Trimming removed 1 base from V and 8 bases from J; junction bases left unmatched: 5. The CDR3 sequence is CATSRGQGAFDEQFF. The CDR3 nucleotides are TGTGCCACCAGCAGAGGACAGGGGGCTTTCGATGAGCAGTTCTTC.

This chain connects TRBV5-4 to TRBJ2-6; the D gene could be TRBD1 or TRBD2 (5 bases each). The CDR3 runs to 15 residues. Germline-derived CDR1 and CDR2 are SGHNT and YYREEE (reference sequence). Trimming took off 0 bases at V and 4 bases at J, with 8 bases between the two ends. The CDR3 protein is CASSLAGLGANVLTF. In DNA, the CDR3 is TGTGCCAGCAGCTTGGCGGGGCTCGGGGCCAACGTCCTGACTTTC. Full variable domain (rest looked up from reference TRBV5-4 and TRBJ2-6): ETGVTQSPTHLIKTRGQQVTLRCSSQSGHNTVSWYQQALGQGPQFIFQYYREEENGRGNFPPRFSGLQFPNYSSELNVNALELDDSALYLCASSLAGLGANVLTFGAGSRLTVL.

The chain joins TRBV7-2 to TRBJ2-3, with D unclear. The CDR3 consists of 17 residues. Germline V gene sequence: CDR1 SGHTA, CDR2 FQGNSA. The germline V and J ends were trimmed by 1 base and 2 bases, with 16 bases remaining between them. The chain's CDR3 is CASSLVRQAALTDTQYF. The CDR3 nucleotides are TGTGCCAGCAGCTTAGTTAGGCAGGCCGCCCTCACAGATACGCAGTATTTT. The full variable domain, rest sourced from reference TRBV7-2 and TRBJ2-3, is GAGVSQSPSNKVTEKGKDVELRCDPISGHTALYWYRQSLGQGLEFLIYFQGNSAPDKSGLPSDRFSAERTGGSVSTLTIQRTQQEDSAVYLCASSLVRQAALTDTQYFGPGTRLTVL.

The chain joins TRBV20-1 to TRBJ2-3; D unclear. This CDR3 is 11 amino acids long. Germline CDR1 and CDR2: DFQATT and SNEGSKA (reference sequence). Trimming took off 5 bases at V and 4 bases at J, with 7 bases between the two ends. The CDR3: CSAAQADTQYF. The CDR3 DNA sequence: TGCAGTGCTGCCCAGGCAGATACGCAGTATTTT.

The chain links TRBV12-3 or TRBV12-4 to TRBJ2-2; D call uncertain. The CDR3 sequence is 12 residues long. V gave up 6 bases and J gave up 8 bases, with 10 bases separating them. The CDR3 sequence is CASRPTGGELFF. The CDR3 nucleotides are TGTGCCAGCAGGCCGACCGGGGGGGAGCTGTTTTTT.

The CDR3 nucleotides read TGTGCCACTCGACTCTGGACGGGCCAAGAGACCCAGTACTTC. It codes for CATRLWTGQETQYF. V gene TRBV6-2 or TRBV6-3 combines with J gene TRBJ2-5; D gene unclear. Deletions cut 10 bases from V and 1 base from J, with 16 bases between. Germline assignment: CDR1 MNHEY and CDR2 SVGEGT. This CDR3 spans 14 amino acids.

In DNA, the CDR3 is TGTGCCAGCTCACCGAACGGACAGAGCACAGATACGCAGTATTTT. This encodes CASSPNGQSTDTQYF. This chain joins TRBV18 and TRBJ2-3, with D possibly matching TRBD1 (6 bases). This CDR3 contains 15 residues. The ends were cut back, 3 bases at V and 0 bases at J, with 10 bases in the middle. The V gene's germline CDR1 is KGHSH and CDR2 LQKENI. Filled out from reference TRBV18 and TRBJ2-3, the complete variable domain reads NAGVMQNPRHLVRRRGQEARLRCSPMKGHSHVYWYRQLPEEGLKFMVYLQKENIIDESGMPKERFSAEFPKEGPSILRIQQVVRGDSAAYFCASSPNGQSTDTQYFGPGTRLTVL.

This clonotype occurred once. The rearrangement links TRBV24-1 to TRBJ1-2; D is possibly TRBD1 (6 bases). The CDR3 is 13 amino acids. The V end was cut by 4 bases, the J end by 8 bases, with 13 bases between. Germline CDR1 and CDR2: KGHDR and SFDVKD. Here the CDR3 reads CATSERNRAGYTF. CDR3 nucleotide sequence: TGTGCCACCAGTGAAAGAAACAGGGCCGGCTACACCTTC.

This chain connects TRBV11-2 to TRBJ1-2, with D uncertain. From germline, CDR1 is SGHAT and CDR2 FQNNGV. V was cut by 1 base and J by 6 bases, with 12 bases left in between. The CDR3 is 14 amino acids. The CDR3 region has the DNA TGTGCCAGCAGCTTAGGTTGGCGCTACGATGGCTACACCTTC. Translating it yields CASSLGWRYDGYTF.

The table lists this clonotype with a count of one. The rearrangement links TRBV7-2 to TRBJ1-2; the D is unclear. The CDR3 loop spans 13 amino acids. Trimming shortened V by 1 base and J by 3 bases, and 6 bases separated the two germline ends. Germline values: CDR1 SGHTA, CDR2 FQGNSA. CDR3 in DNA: TGTGCCAGCAGCTTAGAACGGCACTATGGCTACACCTTC. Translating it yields CASSLERHYGYTF.

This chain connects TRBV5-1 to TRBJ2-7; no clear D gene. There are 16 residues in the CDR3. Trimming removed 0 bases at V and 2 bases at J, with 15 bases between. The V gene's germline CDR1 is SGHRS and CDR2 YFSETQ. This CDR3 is CASSLEPYKVTYEQYF. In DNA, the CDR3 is TGCGCCAGCAGCTTGGAACCTTACAAGGTTACCTACGAGCAGTACTTC. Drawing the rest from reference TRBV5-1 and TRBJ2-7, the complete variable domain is KAGVTQTPRYLIKTRGQQVTLSCSPISGHRSVSWYQQTPGQGLQFLFEYFSETQRNKGNFPGRFSGRQFSNSRSEMNVSTLELGDSALYLCASSLEPYKVTYEQYFGPGTRLTVT.

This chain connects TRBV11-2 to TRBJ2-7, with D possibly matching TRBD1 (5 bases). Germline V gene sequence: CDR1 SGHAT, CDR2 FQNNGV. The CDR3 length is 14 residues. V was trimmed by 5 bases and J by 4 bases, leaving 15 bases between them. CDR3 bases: TGTGCCAGCAGCCTGTCGACAGCCTCATACGAGCAGTACTTC. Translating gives CASSLSTASYEQYF. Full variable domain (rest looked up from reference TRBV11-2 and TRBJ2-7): EAGVAQSPRYKIIEKRQSVAFWCNPISGHATLYWYQQILGQGPKLLIQFQNNGVVDDSQLPKDRFSAERLKGVDSTLKIQPAKLEDSAVYLCASSLSTASYEQYFGPGTRLTVT.

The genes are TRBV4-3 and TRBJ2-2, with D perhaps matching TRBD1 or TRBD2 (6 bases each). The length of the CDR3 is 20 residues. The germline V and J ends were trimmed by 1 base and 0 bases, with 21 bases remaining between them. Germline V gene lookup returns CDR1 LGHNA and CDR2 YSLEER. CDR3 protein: CASSQASLGGQRSNTGELFF. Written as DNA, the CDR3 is TGCGCCAGCAGCCAAGCCTCTCTTGGGGGGCAGAGGTCGAACACCGGGGAGCTGTTTTTT.

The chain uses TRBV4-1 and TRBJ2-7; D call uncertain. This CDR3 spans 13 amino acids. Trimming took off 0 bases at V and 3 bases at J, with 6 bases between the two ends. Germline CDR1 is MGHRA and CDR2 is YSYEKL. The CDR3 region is CASSQDLVYEQYV. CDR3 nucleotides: TGCGCCAGCAGCCAAGACTTAGTCTACGAGCAGTACGTC.

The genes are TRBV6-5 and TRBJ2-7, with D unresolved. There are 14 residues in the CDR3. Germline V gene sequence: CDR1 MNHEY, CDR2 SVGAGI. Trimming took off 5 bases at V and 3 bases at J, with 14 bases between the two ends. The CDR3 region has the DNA TGTGCCAGCAGTCGAGATGGTTCCGGCTACGAGCAGTACTTC. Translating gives CASSRDGSGYEQYF.

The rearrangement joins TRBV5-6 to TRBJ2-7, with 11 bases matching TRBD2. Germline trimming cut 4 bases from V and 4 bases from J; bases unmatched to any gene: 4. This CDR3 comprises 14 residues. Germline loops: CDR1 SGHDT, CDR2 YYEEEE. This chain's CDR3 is CASSGLAGGYEQYF. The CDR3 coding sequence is TGTGCCAGCAGCGGGCTAGCGGGAGGATACGAGCAGTACTTC.

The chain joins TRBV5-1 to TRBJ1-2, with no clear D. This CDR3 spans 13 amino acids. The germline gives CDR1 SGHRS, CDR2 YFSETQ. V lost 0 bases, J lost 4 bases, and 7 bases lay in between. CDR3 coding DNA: TGCGCCAGCAGCTTGGACGATACCTATGGCTACACCTTC. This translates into CASSLDDTYGYTF.

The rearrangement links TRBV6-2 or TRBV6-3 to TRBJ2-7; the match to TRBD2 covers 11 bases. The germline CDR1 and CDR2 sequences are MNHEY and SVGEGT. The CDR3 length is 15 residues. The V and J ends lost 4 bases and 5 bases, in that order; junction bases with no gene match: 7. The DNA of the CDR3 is TGTGCCAGCAGTTCTACTAGCGGGGGTCCTGACGAGCAGTACGTC. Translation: CASSSTSGGPDEQYV.

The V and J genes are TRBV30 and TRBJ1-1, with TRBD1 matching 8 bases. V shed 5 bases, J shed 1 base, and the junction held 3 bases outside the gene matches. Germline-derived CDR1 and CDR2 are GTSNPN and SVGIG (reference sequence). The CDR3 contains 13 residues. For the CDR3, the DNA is TGTGCCTGGGGGACAGGCACGAACACTGAAGCTTTCTTT. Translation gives CAWGTGTNTEAFF.